This TCR beta chain was identified in a study of CD4 T cells in relation to SARS-CoV-2 and coronaviruses. Overall study: Of the patients, fewer than 10 were male, 4 female, two Hispanic. The study's findings and limits: Crossreactivity was assessed only for spike protein, not other viral proteins.

As to this clone: The antigen remains undetermined.

Germline CDR1 is MNHNY and CDR2 is SVGAGI (reference sequence). This CDR3 is 13 amino acids long. Trimming stripped 5 bases from V and 8 bases from J, with 15 bases between. The data were produced by immunoSEQ multiplex PCR, yet TCRdb's version contains in-frame clones alone and is incomplete. The sample shows tens of thousands of clones, approximately 80% of them seen only once. The rearrangement joins TRBV6-6 to TRBJ1-2, with a possible D match to TRBD1 (5 bases). This TCR was recovered from an adult with COVID-19. The sequenced material came from naive CD4+ T cells from PBMCs, cultured in vitro. Specified subset: naive CD4+ T cells isolated by negative enrichment. This chain's CDR3 is CASSHRWTLGYTF. Written as DNA, the CDR3 is TGTGCCAGCAGTCACAGGTGGACCTTGGGCTACACCTTC.